What follows is one TCR beta chain and its context. The repertoire was sequenced with immunoSEQ multiplex PCR; TCRdb's copy has only in-frame clones and lacks some. This sample has around 340,000 clones, with roughly 94% found just once. The CDR3 spans 13 residues. Germline assignment: CDR1 SGHRS and CDR2 YFSETQ. The V end was cut by 1 base, the J end by 4 bases, with 9 bases between. The data derive from a study of shared T cell receptors in the human thymus. The chain employs TRBV5-1 and TRBJ2-7, with TRBD1 as a possible D gene (6 bases). Material: thymocytes. This receptor was identified in a human donor. CDR3 residues: CASSLSGEYEQYF. In DNA form, the CDR3 reads TGCGCCAGCAGCTTGTCAGGGGAGTACGAGCAGTACTTC.